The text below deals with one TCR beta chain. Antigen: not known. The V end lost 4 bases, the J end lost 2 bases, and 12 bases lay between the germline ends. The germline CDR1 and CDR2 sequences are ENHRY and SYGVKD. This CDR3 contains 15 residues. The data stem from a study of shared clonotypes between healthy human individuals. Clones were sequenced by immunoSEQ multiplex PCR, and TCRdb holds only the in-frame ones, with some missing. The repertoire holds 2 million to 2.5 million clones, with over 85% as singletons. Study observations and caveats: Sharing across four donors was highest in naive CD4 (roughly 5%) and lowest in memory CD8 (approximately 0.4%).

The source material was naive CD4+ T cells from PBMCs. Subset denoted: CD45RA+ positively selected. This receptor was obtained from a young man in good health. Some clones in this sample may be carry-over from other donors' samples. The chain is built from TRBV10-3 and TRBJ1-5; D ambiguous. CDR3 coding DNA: TGTGCCATCAGTGTAACCCAGGCGGGCAATCAGCCCCAGCATTTT. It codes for CAISVTQAGNQPQHF.